The 6 T cell receptor beta chains below all came from one sample that was sequenced in a study of T cells in Graves' hyperthyroidism and ophthalmopathy. Researchers amplified the TCR beta CDR3 regions from RNA transcripts. TCR CDR3 underwent first-round RT-PCR with the HTBI primer set. MiXCR was run by TCRdb on the multiplex PCR reads, yielding one entry per CDR3 protein. The sample carries around 760,000 distinct CDR3 sequences, under 45% recorded once. The source material was blood. These receptors were taken from a woman in her 40s with Graves' hyperthyroidism.

There are many counts of this clonotype. The rearrangement joins TRBV29-1 to TRBJ1-1, with D maybe TRBD1 (6 bases). The CDR3 covers 16 residues. Trimming shortened V by 7 bases and J by 3 bases, and 24 bases separated the two germline ends. The V gene's germline CDR1 is SQVTM and CDR2 ANQGSEA. CDR3 sequence (DNA): TGCAGCGCCAACAAGGGACCAGTGAAGGGGGACACTGAAGCTTTCTTT. Protein sequence: CSANKGPVKGDTEAFF.

This clonotype appeared many times. This chain uses TRBV7-3 with TRBJ1-6, with D hard to call. CDR1 SGHTA and CDR2 FQGTGA come from the germline V gene. V shed 2 bases and J shed 6 bases, with 11 bases lying between them. CDR3 length: 15 residues. The CDR3 protein is CASSLRAEGNSPLHF. The DNA for the CDR3 is TGTGCCAGCAGCTTACGGGCAGAGGGTAATTCACCCCTCCACTTT.

This chain links TRBV20-1 with TRBJ1-1; 8 bases are shared with TRBD1. From germline, CDR1 is DFQATT and CDR2 SNEGSKA (reference sequence). V shed 6 bases, J shed 5 bases, and the junction held 5 bases outside the gene matches. This CDR3 has 12 amino acids. The DNA of the CDR3 is TGCAGTGCCAGGGGGCTTGAGACTGAAGCTTTCTTT. Protein product: CSARGLETEAFF.

This chain joins TRBV20-1 and TRBJ2-2; 9 bases agree with TRBD1. Germline loops: CDR1 DFQATT, CDR2 SNEGSKA (reference sequence). The trim removed 3 bases at V and 4 bases at J, leaving 6 bases unmatched. The CDR3 runs 15 residues. The DNA for the CDR3 is TGCAGTGCTAGGCTACAGGGGGCCGGCACCGGGGAGCTGTTTTTT. As protein: CSARLQGAGTGELFF.

This clonotype was seen a handful of times. The rearrangement uses TRBV4-1 and TRBJ1-1, with unresolved D. This CDR3 region has 16 residues. V shed 3 bases and J shed 0 bases, with 14 bases lying between them. The germline V gene encodes CDR1 MGHRA and CDR2 YSYEKL. CDR3 DNA sequence: TGCGCCAGCAGCCAGCGGGAGCGTAAGGTGAACACTGAAGCTTTCTTT. Amino acids: CASSQRERKVNTEAFF.

The CDR3 protein is CASSPTGSYNEQFF. CDR3 DNA: TGTGCCAGCAGCCCCACAGGCTCCTACAATGAGCAGTTCTTC. The chain employs TRBV7-6 and TRBJ2-1, with TRBD1 as a possible D gene (5 bases). V lost 5 bases, J lost 0 bases, and 8 bases lay in between. The germline V gene encodes CDR1 SGHVS and CDR2 FNYEAQ. This CDR3 has 14 amino acids.